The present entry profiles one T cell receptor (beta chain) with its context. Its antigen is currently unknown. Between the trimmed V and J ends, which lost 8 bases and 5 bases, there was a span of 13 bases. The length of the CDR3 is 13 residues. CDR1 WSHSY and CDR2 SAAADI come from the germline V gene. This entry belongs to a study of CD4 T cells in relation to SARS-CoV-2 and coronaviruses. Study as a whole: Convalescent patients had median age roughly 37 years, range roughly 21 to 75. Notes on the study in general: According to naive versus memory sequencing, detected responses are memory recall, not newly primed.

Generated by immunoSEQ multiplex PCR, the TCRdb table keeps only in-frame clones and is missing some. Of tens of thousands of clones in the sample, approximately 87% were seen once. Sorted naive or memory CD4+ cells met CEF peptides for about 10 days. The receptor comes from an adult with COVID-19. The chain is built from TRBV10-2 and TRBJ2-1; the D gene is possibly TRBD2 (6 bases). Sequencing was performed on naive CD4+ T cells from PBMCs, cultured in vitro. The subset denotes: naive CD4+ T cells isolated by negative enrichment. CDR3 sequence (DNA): TGCGCCAGCGCTGGCGGGACCAACAATGAGCAGTTCTTC. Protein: CASAGGTNNEQFF.